Each of the 5 T cell receptor beta chains below was sequenced from the same sample in a study of post-analysis software for immune sequencing data. Findings and limits, study-wide: Compared with controls, patients had more of about 5 TRBV segments, including TRBV5-6, TRBV5-1 and TRBV20-1.

For these TCRs, the target antigens are not known. Every TCR beta cDNA library bore unique molecular identifiers. TCRdb re-called the PCR reads with MiXCR, one entry per CDR3 protein. Found here are more than 350,000 distinct CDR3 sequences, over 30% of them singletons; the top ten hold 6% to 9%. Material for sequencing was blood. The receptors were sampled from a girl aged 2 to 10 with multiple sclerosis.

Turning to this clonotype: Its ends do not fully match the called genes, so a read error is possible. The chain recombines TRBV4-3 with TRBJ2-6; tentatively, D is TRBD1 or TRBD2 (6 bases each). This CDR3 is built from 17 residues. Per germline, CDR1 LGHNA and CDR2 YSLEER. CDR3 in amino acids: CASSQDHGGSGANVPTF. CDR3 DNA sequence: TGCGCCAGCAGCCAAGATCACGGGGGCTCTGGGGCCAACGTCCCGACTTTC.

A single count supports this clonotype. The V call is TRBV3-1, the J call TRBJ1-5; D remains ambiguous. The CDR3 length is 14 residues. Trimming cost V 1 base and J 7 bases, with 11 bases left between them. Germline CDR1 reads LGHDT; CDR2 reads YNNKEL (reference sequence). DNA of the CDR3: TGTGCCAGCAGCCAAGGTGGGGAGGACCAGCCCCAGCATTTT. Translation: CASSQGGEDQPQHF. The whole variable domain, remainder taken from reference TRBV3-1 and TRBJ1-5, is DTAVSQTPKYLVTQMGNDKSIKCEQNLGHDTMYWYKQDSKKFLKIMFSYNNKELIINETVPNRFSPKSPDKAHLNLHINSLELGDSAVYFCASSQGGEDQPQHFGDGTRLSIL.

Comments on this clonotype: A read error may produce the germline difference seen at one junction end. The chain uses TRBV7-9 and TRBJ1-2; D gene ambiguous. This CDR3 is 12 amino acids long. Germline V gives CDR1 SEHNR, CDR2 FQNEAQ (reference sequence). The CDR3 spells CASSFSSYGCTF. CDR3 nucleotides: TGTGCCAGCAGCTTCAGCTCCTATGGCTGCACCTTC.

On this clonotype: Germline and junction disagree at one end, which may indicate a read error. The chain couples TRBV29-1 to TRBJ2-7; no reliable D call. Germline values: CDR1 SQVTM, CDR2 ANQGSEA. The CDR3 spans 12 residues. For the CDR3, the DNA is TGCGGCGTTGCTGAGAGCTACTACGAGCAGTACTTC. Its translation: CGVAESYYEQYF.

The chain combines TRBV27 with TRBJ2-7, with 9 bases fitting TRBD2. The CDR3 extends over 16 amino acids. Unmatched junction bases numbered 7, after V lost 3 bases and J lost 1 base. The V gene's germline CDR1 is MNHEY and CDR2 SMNVEV (reference sequence). In DNA, the CDR3 is TGTGCCAGCAGTTTCTTAGCGGGAGCTAGGTCCTACGAGCAGTACTTC. Protein product: CASSFLAGARSYEQYF.